This is a list of T cell receptor beta chains from one sample in a study of shared clonotypes between healthy human individuals. Repertoires were generated with immunoSEQ multiplex PCR, while TCRdb's copy carries only in-frame clones and drops some. Of roughly 1.4 million clones in the sample, less than 99% are singletons; the top ten hold about 0.35%. Sequenced sample: naive CD4+ T cells sorted from blood. These receptors all come from a young man in good health. The CDR3 runs from the conserved cysteine through the conserved F or W. D genes are given only for firm matches. Clone size is stated in some rows and not others, as once, few, many or a class when expanded.

clone size | J gene | D gene | V gene | CDR3 DNA | CDR3 protein
- | TRBJ2-5 | TRBD2 | TRBV10-3 | TGTGCCATCAGTGCCTCCGGGGGGGAGACCCAGTACTTC | CAISASGGETQYF
- | TRBJ2-3 | - | TRBV28 | TGTGCCAGCAGTTTAGGGGGTACGCAGTATTTT | CASSLGGTQYF
- | TRBJ1-5 | - | TRBV5-1 | TGCGCCAGCAGCTTAGGGGGACGCCAGCCCCAGCATTTT | CASSLGGRQPQHF
few | TRBJ1-1 | - | TRBV28 | TGTGCCAGCAGTCCTTTTCAGGGCACTGAAGCTTTCTTT | CASSPFQGTEAFF
- | TRBJ2-7 | TRBD2 | TRBV19 | TGTGCCAGTAGTGTTGGACTAGCGGGAGGGCCCTACGAGCAGTACTTC | CASSVGLAGGPYEQYF
- | TRBJ2-1 | - | TRBV6-1 | TGTGCCAGCAGTGTTAAGGGGGATTGGCAGTTCTTC | CASSVKGDWQFF
once | TRBJ2-1 | - | TRBV7-2 | TGTGCCAGCAGCTTTGGTGCCTACAATGAGCAGTTCTTC | CASSFGAYNEQFF
- | TRBJ2-7 | - | TRBV6-1 | TGTGCCAGCAGTGAGGGGAGGGGGCCTTACGAGCAGTACTTC | CASSEGRGPYEQYF
- | TRBJ1-4 | TRBD1 | TRBV18 | TGTGCCAGCTCACCAGGGGGACAGGGTAATGAAAAACTGTTTTTT | CASSPGGQGNEKLFF
- | TRBJ2-4 | - | TRBV7-9 | TGTGCCAGCAGTCAATTCAAAAATGGGAACATTCAGTACTTC | CASSQFKNGNIQYF
- | TRBJ2-7 | - | TRBV18 | TGTGCCAGCTCACCACAGGGGGGGTCACACGAGCAGTACTTC | CASSPQGGSHEQYF
- | TRBJ2-5 | - | TRBV9 | TGTGCCAGCAGCGTAACCGGGAACCAAGAGACCCAGTACTTC | CASSVTGNQETQYF
- | TRBJ2-5 | - | TRBV25-1 | TGTGCCAGCAGTGTAGGAGGGGTGGAGACCCAGTACTTC | CASSVGGVETQYF
- | TRBJ2-5 | TRBD1 | TRBV2 | TGTGCCAGCAGGTGGGACAGGGACCAAGAGACCCAGTACTTC | CASRWDRDQETQYF
- | TRBJ1-1 | - | TRBV5-1 | TGCGCCAGCAGCTTTCCTCGGGGGCGCGGCACTGAAGCTTTCTTT | CASSFPRGRGTEAFF
- | TRBJ2-2 | - | TRBV6-1 | TGTGCCAGCAGAAGGGGGGGGGAGCTGTTTTTT | CASRRGGELFF
- | TRBJ2-4 | TRBD2 | TRBV7-8 | TGTGCCAGCAGCCCATTTAGCGGGAGTGGAAACATTCAGTACTTC | CASSPFSGSGNIQYF
- | TRBJ1-2 | - | TRBV6-6 | TGTGCCAGCAGTCCGGTAATTGGCTACACCTTC | CASSPVIGYTF
- | TRBJ2-5 | TRBD2 | TRBV4-2 | TGTGCCAGCAGCCGAGCGGGACTAGCGGGAGAAGAGACCCAGTACTTC | CASSRAGLAGEETQYF
- | TRBJ1-4 | TRBD1 | TRBV28 | TGTGCCAGCAGGACAGGGGGAGAAAAACTGTTTTTT | CASRTGGEKLFF
- | TRBJ1-5 | TRBD1 | TRBV28 | TGTGCCAGCAGTTTATGGCCCGGTCGCGGGACAGGGGACCAGAGCAATCAGCCCCAGCATTTT | CASSLWPGRGTGDQSNQPQHF
- | TRBJ2-3 | TRBD1 | TRBV5-1 | TGCGCCAGCAGCTTGGCGGGGCAGGGGGCAGATACGCAGTATTTT | CASSLAGQGADTQYF
once | TRBJ2-7 | TRBD2 | TRBV7-2 | TGTGCCAGCAGCTTAGCGAGGACTAGCGGGAGGGCCGGCGAGCAGTACTTC | CASSLARTSGRAGEQYF
- | TRBJ2-7 | TRBD1 | TRBV5-8 | TGTGCCAGCAGCGTTGTTGGGACAGCCTACGAGCAGTACTTC | CASSVVGTAYEQYF
- | TRBJ2-3 | - | TRBV9 | TGTGCCAGCAGCGTAGACACGGTTGGGGGTTCCCTAGATACGCAGTATTTT | CASSVDTVGGSLDTQYF
- | TRBJ2-1 | - | TRBV30 | TGTGCCTGGGGTAGCGTGAGCTCCTACAATGAGCAGTTCTTC | CAWGSVSSYNEQFF